The 10 T cell receptor beta chains presented below share a single source sample, sequenced in a study of blood T cell repertoires in COVID-19. TCRdb keeps only in-frame clones here, not all; method: immunoSEQ multiplex PCR. The sample consists of about 440,000 clones, about 85% of them appearing once. The sequencing input was PBMCs or T cells enriched from blood (not recorded which). These receptor sequences come from a woman between 18 and 29 years old with acute COVID-19.

V and J are TRBV29-1 and TRBJ1-1, with a tentative D call TRBD1 (6 bases). The germline gives CDR1 SQVTM, CDR2 ANQGSEA. CDR3 length: 12 amino acids. Trimming removed 8 bases at V and 6 bases at J, with 16 bases between. This chain's CDR3 is CSLDAGGSEAFF. The CDR3, as DNA: TGCAGCCTGGATGCGGGGGGCTCTGAAGCTTTCTTT. The full variable domain, rest sourced from reference TRBV29-1 and TRBJ1-1, is SAVISQKPSRDICQRGTSLTIQCQVDSQVTMMFWYRQQPGQSLTLIATANQGSEATYESGFVIDKFPISRPNLTFSTLTVSNMSPEDSSIYLCSLDAGGSEAFFGQGTRLTVV.

This rearrangement joins TRBV2 to TRBJ1-1; D is undetermined. This CDR3 comprises 13 residues. Per germline, CDR1 SNHLY and CDR2 FYNNEI. Trimming stripped 3 bases from V and 6 bases from J, with 11 bases between. In DNA form, the CDR3 reads TGTGCCAGCAGTGATGACCGGGTCGCTGAAGCTTTCTTT. It encodes CASSDDRVAEAFF.

This clone appeared a single time. The chain recombines TRBV7-2 with TRBJ2-5; D ambiguous. The CDR3 is made up of 14 amino acids. V dropped 3 bases and J dropped 5 bases, with 13 bases sitting between them. CDR1 SGHTA and CDR2 FQGNSA come from the germline V gene. The CDR3 DNA is TGTGCCAGCAGCTTTGACATAAACCGGGAGACCCAGTACTTC. It codes for CASSFDINRETQYF.

The rearrangement joins TRBV3-1 (or the pseudogene TRBV3-2) to TRBJ2-1, with TRBD2 matching 10 bases. J gave up 0 bases and V 5 bases, and 13 bases lay outside the gene matches. Germline V gives CDR1 LGHDT, CDR2 YNNKEL (reference sequence). The length of the CDR3 is 19 residues. CDR3 nucleotide sequence: TGTGCCAGCAGCACTTACATGGCGCTAGCGGGGGACTCCTACAATGAGCAGTTCTTC. Translated: CASSTYMALAGDSYNEQFF.

This chain uses TRBV4-3 with TRBJ2-1, with 9 bases lining up with TRBD1. This CDR3 region has 17 residues. V lost 0 bases, J lost 8 bases, and 11 bases stayed unmatched. Per the germline V gene, CDR1 is LGHNA and CDR2 is YSLEER. CDR3 amino acids: CASSQEYRTGVTYEQFF. The CDR3 DNA reads as TGCGCCAGCAGCCAAGAGTACCGGACAGGGGTTACCTATGAGCAGTTCTTC.

V usage is TRBV10-3 and J usage is TRBJ2-2; the D gene is possibly TRBD1 (5 bases). This CDR3 is 12 amino acids long. Germline loops: CDR1 ENHRY, CDR2 SYGVKD. Trimming stripped 10 bases from V and 3 bases from J, with 9 bases between. The CDR3 protein is CASSRDTGELFF. The CDR3 region has the DNA TGTGCCAGCTCCAGGGACACCGGGGAGCTGTTTTTT.

This clone was seen once. The rearrangement joins TRBV2 to TRBJ1-6; D might be TRBD1 (5 bases). The V end lost 9 bases, the J end lost 9 bases, and 15 bases lay between the germline ends. CDR1 SNHLY and CDR2 FYNNEI come from the germline V gene. The CDR3 extends over 13 amino acids. CDR3 residues: CARAGKNASPLHF. CDR3 coding DNA: TGTGCCAGGGCAGGGAAAAACGCTTCACCCCTCCACTTT.

The rearrangement links TRBV3-1 (or the pseudogene TRBV3-2) to TRBJ1-2, with TRBD1 matching 7 bases. Germline V lookup: CDR1 LGHDT, CDR2 YNNKEL (reference sequence). With V trimmed by 4 bases and J by 2 bases, 7 bases remained unmatched. This CDR3 contains 15 residues. CDR3 DNA: TGTGCCAGCAGCCCCCGGACAGGAGTCAACTATGGCTACACCTTC. As protein: CASSPRTGVNYGYTF.

CDR3 sequence reads: CASSVTTGNTIYF. In DNA form, the CDR3 reads TGTGCCAGCAGCGTGACGACAGGAAACACCATATATTTT. The chain joins TRBV9 to TRBJ1-3; D is undetermined. Germline V gene lookup returns CDR1 SGDLS and CDR2 YYNGEE. V was shortened by 2 bases and J by 4 bases, with 7 bases between the two germline ends. This CDR3 is built from 13 residues. The full variable domain, its missing parts supplied by reference TRBV9 and TRBJ1-3, is DSGVTQTPKHLITATGQRVTLRCSPRSGDLSVYWYQQSLDQGLQFLIQYYNGEERAKGNILERFSAQQFPDLHSELNLSSLELGDSALYFCASSVTTGNTIYFGEGSWLTVV.

The chain recombines TRBV7-2 with TRBJ2-7; 9 nucleotides line up with TRBD1. The CDR3 is 14 amino acids. CDR1 is SGHTA and CDR2 is FQGNSA in the germline V gene. J lost 2 bases, V lost 4 bases, and 3 bases had no gene match. Here the CDR3 reads CASSSRTGAYEQYF. The DNA for the CDR3 is TGTGCCAGCAGCTCTCGGACAGGGGCCTACGAGCAGTACTTC.